This is a list of T cell receptor beta chains from one sample in a study of pediatric ulcerative colitis. Some clones are missing from TCRdb's copy, which holds only in-frame ones; the method was immunoSEQ multiplex PCR. The sample shows tens of thousands of clones, around 78% of them seen only once. Sequenced sample: gut tissue. The origin of the receptors is a boy between 5 and 17 years old with moderate ulcerative colitis. Both conserved end residues are part of each CDR3. A D gene is named only where the DNA matches it firmly. Size tells how often a clone was seen (once, few, many) or the class of an expanded clone, and some rows leave it out.

CDR3 protein: CASSVYGSNTGELFF
CDR3 DNA: TGTGCCAGCAGCGTATACGGTTCGAACACCGGGGAGCTGTTTTTT
J gene: TRBJ2-2
V gene: TRBV9
D gene: .
clone size: medium-sized

CDR3 protein: CASTPSPSVDRGNEQYF
CDR3 DNA: TGTGCCAGTACCCCTTCCCCGTCGGTGGACAGGGGTAACGAGCAGTACTTC
J gene: TRBJ2-7
V gene: TRBV19
D gene: TRBD1
clone size: .

CDR3 protein: CASTSSKSPLHF
CDR3 DNA: TGTGCCAGCACTTCGTCCAAATCACCCCTCCACTTT
J gene: TRBJ1-6
V gene: TRBV7-2
D gene: .
clone size: few

CDR3 protein: CASSLLGTGPNNSPLHF
CDR3 DNA: TGTGCCAGCAGTCTACTTGGGACAGGGCCGAATAATTCACCCCTCCACTTT
J gene: TRBJ1-6
V gene: TRBV28
D gene: TRBD1
clone size: .

CDR3 protein: CASRGQGTNYGYTF
CDR3 DNA: TGTGCCAGCAGGGGGCAGGGGACTAACTATGGCTACACCTTC
J gene: TRBJ1-2
V gene: TRBV6-6
D gene: .
clone size: .

CDR3 protein: CASSPLRTAGNTEAFF
CDR3 DNA: TGTGCCAGCAGTCCCCTCCGGACGGCTGGGAACACTGAAGCTTTCTTT
J gene: TRBJ1-1
V gene: TRBV28
D gene: .
clone size: .

CDR3 protein: CATSRISSYDAEAFF
CDR3 DNA: TGTGCCACCAGCAGAATATCGTCCTACGACGCTGAAGCTTTCTTT
J gene: TRBJ1-1
V gene: TRBV15
D gene: .
clone size: few

CDR3 protein: CASSLIGGSFSGANVLTF
CDR3 DNA: TGCGCCAGCAGCTTGATAGGGGGGTCCTTCTCTGGGGCCAACGTCCTGACTTTC
J gene: TRBJ2-6
V gene: TRBV5-1
D gene: .
clone size: .

CDR3 protein: CASRQAGGSSYEQYF
CDR3 DNA: TGTGCCAGCAGACAAGCAGGGGGGAGCTCCTACGAGCAGTACTTC
J gene: TRBJ2-7
V gene: TRBV7-9
D gene: .
clone size: medium-sized

CDR3 protein: CASGLTIRRVGLKDTQYF
CDR3 DNA: TGTGCTAGTGGTTTGACGATCCGGCGGGTGGGATTGAAAGATACGCAGTATTTT
J gene: TRBJ2-3
V gene: TRBV12-5
D gene: .
clone size: .

CDR3 protein: CASSKRDRDPSNQPQHF
CDR3 DNA: TGTGCCAGCAGCAAAAGGGACAGGGACCCTTCGAATCAGCCCCAGCATTTT
J gene: TRBJ1-5
V gene: TRBV21-1
D gene: .
clone size: once

CDR3 protein: CASRGENGYGYTF
CDR3 DNA: TGTGCCAGCAGGGGGGAAAACGGATATGGCTACACCTTC
J gene: TRBJ1-2
V gene: TRBV2
D gene: .
clone size: .

CDR3 protein: CASSYRLVGLAEQYF
CDR3 DNA: TGTGCCAGCAGTTACAGATTGGTAGGGTTGGCCGAGCAGTACTTC
J gene: TRBJ2-7
V gene: TRBV6-6
D gene: .
clone size: few

CDR3 protein: CASSQARWYEQFF
CDR3 DNA: TGTGCCAGCAGCCAGGCAAGGTGGTATGAGCAGTTCTTC
J gene: TRBJ2-1
V gene: TRBV14
D gene: .
clone size: .

CDR3 protein: CASSTGTVLYSNQPQHF
CDR3 DNA: TGTGCCAGTAGTACCGGGACAGTCCTATATAGCAATCAGCCCCAGCATTTT
J gene: TRBJ1-5
V gene: TRBV19
D gene: TRBD1
clone size: medium-sized

CDR3 protein: CASTNSGLNRAVGYTF
CDR3 DNA: TGTGCCAGCACCAACTCCGGTTTGAACAGGGCGGTCGGCTACACCTTC
J gene: TRBJ1-2
V gene: TRBV27
D gene: .
clone size: .

CDR3 protein: CASGQGKNEQYF
CDR3 DNA: TGTGCCAGCGGACAGGGAAAAAACGAGCAGTACTTC
J gene: TRBJ2-7
V gene: TRBV19
D gene: TRBD1
clone size: few

CDR3 protein: CASSLHSPNYGYTF
CDR3 DNA: TGTGCCAGCAGCTTACACAGCCCAAACTATGGCTACACCTTC
J gene: TRBJ1-2
V gene: TRBV7-2
D gene: .
clone size: .

CDR3 protein: CASSLLAEASSYNEQFF
CDR3 DNA: TGTGCCAGCAGCTTACTAGCGGAGGCGAGCTCCTACAATGAGCAGTTCTTC
J gene: TRBJ2-1
V gene: TRBV7-6
D gene: TRBD2
clone size: .

CDR3 protein: CASGPSTNEKLFF
CDR3 DNA: TGTGCCAGCGGTCCCTCAACTAATGAAAAACTGTTTTTT
J gene: TRBJ1-4
V gene: TRBV25-1
D gene: .
clone size: .

CDR3 protein: CSVQNRFYTGELFF
CDR3 DNA: TGCAGCGTGCAAAACAGGTTTTACACCGGGGAGCTGTTTTTT
J gene: TRBJ2-2
V gene: TRBV29-1
D gene: .
clone size: few

CDR3 protein: CASSLDRDIDTQYF
CDR3 DNA: TGCGCCAGCAGTCTGGACAGGGATATAGATACGCAGTATTTT
J gene: TRBJ2-3
V gene: TRBV5-1
D gene: TRBD1
clone size: .

CDR3 protein: CARGSSGSGEQFF
CDR3 DNA: TGTGCCAGAGGGAGTAGCGGGAGTGGTGAGCAGTTCTTC
J gene: TRBJ2-1
V gene: TRBV6-1
D gene: TRBD2
clone size: .